What follows are 2 T cell receptor beta chains derived from one specimen sequenced in a study of blood T cells in healthy people across ages. A second PCR of roughly 7 to 11 cycles used a sample-barcoded 5' primer and a J-beta primer mix. TCRdb ran MiXCR on the 5' RACE reads and lists one entry per CDR3 protein. Found here are about 620,000 distinct CDR3 sequences, about 21% of them singletons; the top ten hold around 3.4%. Material for sequencing was blood. These receptor sequences come from a man between 65 and 85 years old in good health.

The table lists this clonotype with a few counts. The chain is built from TRBV5-1 and TRBJ2-3; 8 bases line up with TRBD2. Germline V gene lookup returns CDR1 SGHRS and CDR2 YFSETQ. This CDR3 spans 14 amino acids. Trimming cost V 4 bases and J 1 base; bases outside gene matches: 2. The CDR3 loop is CASSILAGTDTQYF. Written as DNA, the CDR3 is TGCGCCAGCAGCATACTAGCGGGCACAGATACGCAGTATTTT.

The chain recombines TRBV2 with TRBJ2-7; D unclear. Germline values: CDR1 SNHLY, CDR2 FYNNEI. With 7 bases removed from V and 2 bases from J, the gap between germline ends came to 6 bases. The CDR3 runs to 11 residues. The CDR3 region is CASKETYEQYF. CDR3 coding DNA: TGTGCCAGCAAGGAGACCTACGAGCAGTACTTC.